These 16 T cell receptor beta chains were all obtained from the same sample, sequenced in a study of T cells in women clearing cervical HPV infection. Data came from immunoSEQ multiplex PCR; TCRdb stores just in-frame clones and leaves some out. Found here are over 25,000 clones; the top ten clones hold around 21%. The sequenced sample consisted of blood buffy coat. The source of these receptors is a woman aged 18 to 75 with a cervical HPV16 infection that either progressed to CIN3+ or cleared (not recorded which).

This clone is deemed medium-sized (0.01 to 0.1%) by its frequency. The read ends 3 residues before the CDR3 terminus; that terminus is restored from the germline J gene. The rearrangement uses TRBV2 and TRBJ2-7, with a possible D match to TRBD1 (6 bases). Deletions cut 7 bases from V and 0 bases from J, with 19 bases between. This CDR3 spans 16 amino acids. The germline gives CDR1 SNHLY, CDR2 FYNNEI. CDR3 in amino acids: CASTRGNDRSSYEQYF. The sequenced CDR3 bases are TGTGCCAGCACTCGAGGGAATGACAGGAGCTCCTACGAG.

Points on this clone: The CDR3 end is not reached by the read, which stops 3 residues before it; the germline J gene fills it in. The rearrangement links TRBV18 to TRBJ1-5, with D perhaps matching TRBD1 (5 bases). The CDR3 extends over 13 amino acids. With 6 bases removed from V and 3 bases from J, the gap between germline ends came to 9 bases. In germline, CDR1 is KGHSH, CDR2 LQKENI. CDR3 bases read: TGTGCCAGCTCGATACAGGACAATCAGCCC. Amino acid sequence: CASSIQDNQP. The CDR3 in full is CASSIQDNQPQHF.

On this clone itself: The CDR3 extends 3 residues past the end of the read, so its final part is completed from the germline J gene. The V and J genes are TRBV5-1 and TRBJ2-5; 7 bases agree with TRBD1. The CDR3 runs to 15 residues. Germline trimming cut 4 bases from V and 5 bases from J; bases unmatched to any gene: 11. Germline V gene sequence: CDR1 SGHRS, CDR2 YFSETQ. Here the CDR3 reads CASSAQTGARETQYF. Partial CDR3 DNA: TGCGCCAGCAGCGCCCAAACAGGGGCCCGGGAGACC.

With respect to this clone: The read ends 3 residues before the CDR3 terminus; that terminus is restored from the germline J gene. J is TRBJ1-1 and V is TRBV29-1, with D possibly matching TRBD1 (5 bases). Germline lookup yields CDR1 SQVTM and CDR2 ANQGSEA. This CDR3 is 10 amino acids long. CDR3 DNA, as far as it was read: TGCAGCGCCGGCGGGGGGGAA. Its protein is CSAGGGE. The CDR3 in its entirety is CSAGGGEAFF. Full variable domain (missing parts from reference TRBV29-1 and TRBJ1-1): SAVISQKPSRDICQRGTSLTIQCQVDSQVTMMFWYRQQPGQSLTLIATANQGSEATYESGFVIDKFPISRPNLTFSTLTVSNMSPEDSSIYLCSAGGGEAFFGQGTRLTVV.

Comment on this clone: The CDR3 end is not reached by the read, which stops 3 residues before it; the germline J gene fills it in. J is TRBJ1-1 and V is TRBV5-4; possible D gene TRBD1, 5 bases. Trimming stripped 3 bases from V and 1 base from J, with 7 bases between. This CDR3 is built from 13 residues. Germline V gene data show CDR1 as SGHNT and CDR2 as YYREEE (reference sequence). The CDR3 reads CASSSQGNTEAFF. The sequenced part of the CDR3 DNA is TGTGCCAGCAGCTCGCAGGGGAACACTGAA.

As regards this clone: The sequence runs out 3 residues before the end of the CDR3; the remainder is reconstructed from the germline J gene. The V call is TRBV7-3, the J call TRBJ2-1, with TRBD2 identical over 8 bases. J lost 7 bases, V lost 5 bases, and 10 bases had no gene match. The CDR3 extends over 15 amino acids. Per the germline V gene, CDR1 is SGHTA and CDR2 is FQGTGA. The chain's CDR3 is CASSPTAGGRNEQFF. Incomplete CDR3 DNA: TGTGCCAGCAGCCCGACGGCGGGAGGTCGGAATGAG.

Turning to this clone: The CDR3 end is not reached by the read, which stops 3 residues before it; the germline J gene fills it in. V gene TRBV5-4 combines with J gene TRBJ1-1, with 9 bases aligning to TRBD1. CDR3 size: 15 residues. With 4 bases clipped from V and 3 bases from J, the junction kept 7 bases outside the gene matches. CDR1 SGHNT and CDR2 YYREEE come from the germline V gene (reference sequence). The CDR3 DNA, read in part, is TGTGCCAGCAGCAAAACAGGGGGCGCAGACACTGAA. This codes for CASSKTGGADTE. Given in full, the CDR3 is CASSKTGGADTEAFF.

Concerning this clone: The sequenced fragment ends 3 residues before the CDR3 boundary, so the rest is inferred from the germline J gene. This chain connects TRBV18 to TRBJ2-1, with D unclear. This CDR3 is 13 amino acids long. Per the germline V gene, CDR1 is KGHSH and CDR2 is LQKENI. Deletions cut 4 bases from V and 0 bases from J, with 4 bases between. CDR3 region: CASSHGSYNEQFF. The sequenced part of the CDR3 DNA is TGTGCCAGCTCACACGGCTCCTACAATGAG.

To note about this clone: The read stops 3 residues short of the end of the CDR3; the missing end is completed from the germline J gene. This chain links TRBV20-1 with TRBJ2-3; the match to TRBD2 covers 12 bases. Trimming removed 5 bases from V and 1 base from J; junction bases left unmatched: 4. Germline-derived CDR1 and CDR2 are DFQATT and SNEGSKA (reference sequence). CDR3 length: 15 amino acids. CDR3 protein: CSAGSSGGGTDTQYF. CDR3 bases read: TGCAGTGCTGGATCTAGCGGGGGGGGCACAGATACG.

The CDR3 region is CASSPPRAASSGNTIYF. CDR3 DNA (partial): TGTGCCAGCTCACCACCGCGCGCCGCGAGCTCTGGAAACACC. V usage is TRBV18 and J usage is TRBJ1-3; D gene uncertain. The CDR3 goes on 3 residues after the read ends, and that part is filled in from the germline J gene. In germline, CDR1 is KGHSH, CDR2 LQKENI. Trimming shortened V by 0 bases and J by 0 bases, and 12 bases separated the two germline ends. This CDR3 comprises 17 residues.

In regard to this clone: The missing CDR3 end, 3 residues past where the read stops, is filled in from the germline J gene. The chain is built from TRBV27 and TRBJ2-1; tentative D call: TRBD2 (5 bases). This CDR3 comprises 15 residues. V lost 4 bases, J lost 0 bases, and 10 bases lay in between. Germline V gene lookup returns CDR1 MNHEY and CDR2 SMNVEV (reference sequence). The CDR3 reads CASSSSGSSYNEQFF. CDR3 DNA (partial): TGTGCCAGCAGTTCCAGCGGAAGCTCCTACAATGAG.

As concerns this clone: The CDR3 end is not reached by the read, which stops 3 residues before it; the germline J gene fills it in. The chain links TRBV30 to TRBJ2-5; a possible D gene is TRBD2 (6 bases). The CDR3 totals 15 residues. Trimming shortened V by 0 bases and J by 2 bases, and 13 bases separated the two germline ends. Germline V gives CDR1 GTSNPN, CDR2 SVGIG (reference sequence). The DNA read from the CDR3 is TGTGCCTGGAGTGTCCCCGGGACTTTGCAAGAGACC. Amino acid sequence: CAWSVPGTLQET. In full, the CDR3 reads CAWSVPGTLQETQYF.

About this clone itself: The read falls 3 residues short of the CDR3 end, and the missing part is taken from the germline J gene. V and J are TRBV19 and TRBJ1-2; D possibly corresponds to TRBD1 (5 bases). This CDR3 has 16 amino acids. V was clipped by 4 bases and J by 0 bases, with 15 bases between them. Germline V gene data show CDR1 as LNHDA and CDR2 as SQIVND (reference sequence). CDR3 DNA, as far as it was read: TGTGCCAGTAGTAACGACCCAGGGCGCGCTAACTATGGC. Translating gives CASSNDPGRANYG. The full CDR3 sequence reads CASSNDPGRANYGYTF. Variable domain in full (rest from reference TRBV19 and TRBJ1-2): DGGITQSPKYLFRKEGQNVTLSCEQNLNHDAMYWYRQDPGQGLRLIYYSQIVNDFQKGDIAEGYSVSREKKESFPLTVTSAQKNPTAFYLCASSNDPGRANYGYTFGSGTRLTVV.

Remarks on this clone: Read data end 3 residues before the CDR3 end; the end is taken from the germline J gene. The chain is built from TRBV19 and TRBJ1-1, with D tentatively TRBD1 (6 bases). The CDR3 contains 15 residues. V lost 10 bases and J lost 2, with 20 bases in between. Per the germline V gene, CDR1 is LNHDA and CDR2 is SQIVND (reference sequence). The CDR3 DNA, read in part, is TGTGCCACCCATACGACAGGCATCCCCAACACTGAA. This codes for CATHTTGIPNTE. The full CDR3 sequence reads CATHTTGIPNTEAFF.

With respect to this clone: The read is 3 residues too short to cover the CDR3 end, so that end is filled in from the germline J gene. This chain connects TRBV7-9 to TRBJ2-1; TRBD2 matches at 7 bases. With 2 bases clipped from V and 5 bases from J, the junction kept 3 bases outside the gene matches. CDR3 length equals 14 residues. Looked up from germline, CDR1 is SEHNR and CDR2 is FQNEAQ (reference sequence). CDR3 protein: CASSLPGLNNEQFF. The sequenced CDR3 bases are TGTGCCAGCAGCTTACCGGGACTAAACAATGAG.

As for this clone: Sequencing ends 3 residues short of the CDR3 end; the germline J gene provides the rest. V usage is TRBV2 and J usage is TRBJ1-6; 9 bases map to TRBD1. The V and J ends lost 5 bases and 9 bases, in that order; junction bases with no gene match: 5. CDR1 and CDR2 (germline): SNHLY, FYNNEI. The CDR3 covers 14 residues. Incomplete CDR3 DNA: TGTGCCAGCAGTTACAGGGGGCCTGGTTCACCC. This codes for CASSYRGPGSP. The CDR3 as a whole reads CASSYRGPGSPLHF.